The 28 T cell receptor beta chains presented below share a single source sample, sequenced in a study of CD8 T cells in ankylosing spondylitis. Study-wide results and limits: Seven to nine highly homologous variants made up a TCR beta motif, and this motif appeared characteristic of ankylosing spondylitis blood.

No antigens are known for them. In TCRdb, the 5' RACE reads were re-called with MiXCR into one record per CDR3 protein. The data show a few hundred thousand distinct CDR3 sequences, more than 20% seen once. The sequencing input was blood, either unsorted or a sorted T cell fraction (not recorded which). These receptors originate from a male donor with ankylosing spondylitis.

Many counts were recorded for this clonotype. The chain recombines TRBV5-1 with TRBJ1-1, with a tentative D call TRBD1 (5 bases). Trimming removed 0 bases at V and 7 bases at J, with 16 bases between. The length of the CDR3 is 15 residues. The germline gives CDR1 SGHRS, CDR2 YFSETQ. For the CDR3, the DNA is TGCGCCAGCAGCTTGGATGGGACCCCTGGCGTTGAAGCTTTCTTT. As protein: CASSLDGTPGVEAFF.

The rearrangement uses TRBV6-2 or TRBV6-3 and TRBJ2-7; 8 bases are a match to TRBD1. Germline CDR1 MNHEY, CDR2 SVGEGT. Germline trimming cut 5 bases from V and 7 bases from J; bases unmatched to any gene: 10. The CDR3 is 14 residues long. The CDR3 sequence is CASSISRGHGEQYF. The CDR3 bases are TGTGCCAGCAGTATATCCAGGGGGCACGGGGAGCAGTACTTC.

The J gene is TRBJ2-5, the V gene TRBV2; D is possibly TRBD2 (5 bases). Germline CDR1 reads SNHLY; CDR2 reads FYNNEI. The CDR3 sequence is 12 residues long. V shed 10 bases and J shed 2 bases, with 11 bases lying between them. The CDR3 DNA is TGTGCCACCTCTAGCTTACAAGAGACCCAGTACTTC. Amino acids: CATSSLQETQYF.

CDR3 bases: TGCAGCGCGGAGAGGAGGGGCACTGAAGCTTTCTTT. Translated, it gives CSAERRGTEAFF. The genes are TRBV29-1 and TRBJ1-1; D might be TRBD1 (5 bases). CDR3 length: 12 residues. Trimming removed 7 bases from V and 4 bases from J, with 13 bases in between. Germline V gives CDR1 SQVTM, CDR2 ANQGSEA.

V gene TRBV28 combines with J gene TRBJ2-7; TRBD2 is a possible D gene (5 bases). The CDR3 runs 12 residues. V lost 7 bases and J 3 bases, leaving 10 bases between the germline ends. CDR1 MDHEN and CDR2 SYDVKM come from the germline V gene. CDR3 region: CASTGGGYEQYF. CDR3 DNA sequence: TGTGCCAGCACCGGAGGAGGCTACGAGCAGTACTTC.

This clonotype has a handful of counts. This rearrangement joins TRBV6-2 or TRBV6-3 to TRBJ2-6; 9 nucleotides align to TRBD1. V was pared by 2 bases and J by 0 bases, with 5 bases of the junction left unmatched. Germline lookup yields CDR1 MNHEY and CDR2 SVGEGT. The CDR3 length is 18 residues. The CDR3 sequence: CASSYRDREISGANVLTF. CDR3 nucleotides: TGTGCCAGCAGTTACAGGGACAGGGAGATCTCTGGGGCCAACGTCCTGACTTTC.

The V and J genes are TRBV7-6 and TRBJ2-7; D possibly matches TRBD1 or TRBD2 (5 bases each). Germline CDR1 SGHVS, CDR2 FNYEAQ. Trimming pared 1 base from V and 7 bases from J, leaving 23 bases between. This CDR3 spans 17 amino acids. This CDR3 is CASSLVRGGSSFREQYF. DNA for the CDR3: TGTGCCAGCAGCTTAGTGAGGGGTGGCTCGTCCTTTAGGGAGCAGTACTTC.

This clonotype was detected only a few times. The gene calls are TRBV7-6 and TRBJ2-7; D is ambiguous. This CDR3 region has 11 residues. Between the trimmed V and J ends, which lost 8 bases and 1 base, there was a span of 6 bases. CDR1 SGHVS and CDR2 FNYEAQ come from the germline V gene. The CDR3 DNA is TGTGCCAGCGCCATGTCCTACGAGCAGTACTTC. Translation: CASAMSYEQYF. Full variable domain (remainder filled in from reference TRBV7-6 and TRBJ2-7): GAGVSQSPRYKVTKRGQDVALRCDPISGHVSLYWYRQALGQGPEFLTYFNYEAQQDKSGLPNDRFSAERPEGSISTLTIQRTEQRDSAMYRCASAMSYEQYFGPGTRLTVT.

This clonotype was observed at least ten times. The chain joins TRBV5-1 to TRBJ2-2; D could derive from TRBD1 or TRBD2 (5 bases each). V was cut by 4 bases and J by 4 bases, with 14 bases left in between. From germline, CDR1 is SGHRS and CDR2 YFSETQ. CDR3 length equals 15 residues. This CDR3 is CASSIRGAVTGELFF. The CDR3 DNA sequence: TGCGCCAGCAGCATTAGAGGGGCTGTCACCGGGGAGCTGTTTTTT.

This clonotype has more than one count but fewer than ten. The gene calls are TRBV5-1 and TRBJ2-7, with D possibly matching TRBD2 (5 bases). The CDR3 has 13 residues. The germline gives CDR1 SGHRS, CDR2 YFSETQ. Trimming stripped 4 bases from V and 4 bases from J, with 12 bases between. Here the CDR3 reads CASSLLSGYEQYF. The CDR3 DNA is TGCGCCAGCAGCCTCTTGAGCGGTTACGAGCAGTACTTC.

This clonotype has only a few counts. In nucleotides, the CDR3 is TGTGCCAGCACCACTAGCGGAGAGAGCACAGATACGCAGTATTTT. This gives the protein CASTTSGESTDTQYF. The chain employs TRBV4-2 and TRBJ2-3; 8 nucleotides line up with TRBD2. The V and J ends lost 7 bases and 0 bases, in that order; junction bases with no gene match: 6. The CDR3 is 15 residues long. Germline V gene data show CDR1 as LGHNA and CDR2 as YNFKEQ.

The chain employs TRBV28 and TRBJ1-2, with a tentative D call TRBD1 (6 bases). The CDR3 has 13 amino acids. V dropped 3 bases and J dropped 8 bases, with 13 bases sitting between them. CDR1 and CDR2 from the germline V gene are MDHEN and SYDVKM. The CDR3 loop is CASSLDSLWGYTF. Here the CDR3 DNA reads TGTGCCAGCAGTTTGGACAGCCTCTGGGGCTACACCTTC.

The chain's CDR3 is CSIGTGGGQPQHF. The CDR3 region has the DNA TGCAGCATTGGGACAGGGGGAGGTCAGCCCCAGCATTTT. This rearrangement joins TRBV29-1 to TRBJ1-5; TRBD1 aligns across 11 bases. Trimming removed 8 bases from V and 6 bases from J; junction bases left unmatched: 6. CDR1 SQVTM and CDR2 ANQGSEA come from the germline V gene. The CDR3 is 13 amino acids.

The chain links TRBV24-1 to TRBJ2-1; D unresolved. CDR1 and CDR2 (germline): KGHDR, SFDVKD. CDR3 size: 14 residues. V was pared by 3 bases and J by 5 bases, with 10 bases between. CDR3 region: CATSDPSRHNEQFF. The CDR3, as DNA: TGTGCCACCAGTGATCCGAGCAGACACAATGAGCAGTTCTTC.

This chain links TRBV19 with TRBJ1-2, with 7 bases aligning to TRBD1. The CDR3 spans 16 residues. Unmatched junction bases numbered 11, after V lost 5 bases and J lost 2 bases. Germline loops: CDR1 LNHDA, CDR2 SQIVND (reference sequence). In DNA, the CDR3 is TGTGCCAGTAGTGTATTAGGACAGGCTAAGAACTATGGCTACACCTTC. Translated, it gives CASSVLGQAKNYGYTF.

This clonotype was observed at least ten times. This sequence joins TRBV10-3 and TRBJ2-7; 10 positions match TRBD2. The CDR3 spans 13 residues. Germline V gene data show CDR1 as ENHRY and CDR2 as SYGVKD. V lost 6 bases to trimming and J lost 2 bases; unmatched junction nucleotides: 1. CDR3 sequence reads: CAISLAGAYEQYF. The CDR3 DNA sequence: TGTGCCATCAGCCTAGCGGGAGCCTACGAGCAGTACTTC.

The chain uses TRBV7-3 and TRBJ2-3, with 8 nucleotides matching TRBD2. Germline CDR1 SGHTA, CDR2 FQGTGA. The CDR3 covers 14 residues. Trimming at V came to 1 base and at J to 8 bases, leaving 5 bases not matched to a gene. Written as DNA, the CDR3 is TGTGCCAGCAGCTTAATGGAGGCGGGGGGTACGCAGTATTTT. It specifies CASSLMEAGGTQYF.

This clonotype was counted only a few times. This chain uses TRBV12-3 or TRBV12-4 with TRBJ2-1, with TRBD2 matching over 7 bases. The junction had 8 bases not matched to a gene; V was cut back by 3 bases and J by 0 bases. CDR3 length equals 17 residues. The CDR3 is CASSFRPSGISYNEQFF. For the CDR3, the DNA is TGTGCCAGCAGTTTCCGGCCTAGCGGCATCTCCTACAATGAGCAGTTCTTC.

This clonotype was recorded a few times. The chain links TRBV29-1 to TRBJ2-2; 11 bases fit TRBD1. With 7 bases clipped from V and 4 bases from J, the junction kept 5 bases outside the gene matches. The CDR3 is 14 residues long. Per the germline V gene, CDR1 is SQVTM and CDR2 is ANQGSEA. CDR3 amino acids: CSGGQGAGTGELFF. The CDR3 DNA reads TGCAGCGGTGGACAGGGGGCCGGCACCGGGGAGCTGTTTTTT.

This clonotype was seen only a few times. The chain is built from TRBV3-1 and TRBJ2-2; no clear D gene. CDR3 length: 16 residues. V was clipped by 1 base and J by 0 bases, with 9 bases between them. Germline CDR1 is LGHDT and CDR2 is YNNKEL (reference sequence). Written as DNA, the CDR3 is TGTGCCAGCAGCCAAGTTGCGACCCCGAACACCGGGGAGCTGTTTTTT. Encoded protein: CASSQVATPNTGELFF.

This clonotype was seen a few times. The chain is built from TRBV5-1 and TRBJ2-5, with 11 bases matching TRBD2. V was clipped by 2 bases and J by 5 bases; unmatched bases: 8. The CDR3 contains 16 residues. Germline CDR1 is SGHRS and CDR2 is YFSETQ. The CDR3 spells CASSFTSGRLGETQYF. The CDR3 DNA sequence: TGCGCCAGCAGCTTTACTAGCGGGAGACTTGGTGAGACCCAGTACTTC. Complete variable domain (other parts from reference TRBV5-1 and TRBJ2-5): KAGVTQTPRYLIKTRGQQVTLSCSPISGHRSVSWYQQTPGQGLQFLFEYFSETQRNKGNFPGRFSGRQFSNSRSEMNVSTLELGDSALYLCASSFTSGRLGETQYFGPGTRLLVL.

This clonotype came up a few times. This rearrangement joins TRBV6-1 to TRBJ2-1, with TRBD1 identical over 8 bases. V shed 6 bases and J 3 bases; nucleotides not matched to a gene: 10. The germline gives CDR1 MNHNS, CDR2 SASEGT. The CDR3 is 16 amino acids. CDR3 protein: CASRRQGAERYNEQFF. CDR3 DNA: TGTGCCAGCAGACGCCAGGGGGCCGAACGCTACAATGAGCAGTTCTTC.

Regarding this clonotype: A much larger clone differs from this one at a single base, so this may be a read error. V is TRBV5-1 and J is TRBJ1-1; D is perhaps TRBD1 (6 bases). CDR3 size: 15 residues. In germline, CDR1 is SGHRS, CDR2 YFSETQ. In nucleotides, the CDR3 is TGCACCAGCAGCCGGACAGTCAATCTGAACACTGAAGCTTTCTTT. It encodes CTSSRTVNLNTEAFF.

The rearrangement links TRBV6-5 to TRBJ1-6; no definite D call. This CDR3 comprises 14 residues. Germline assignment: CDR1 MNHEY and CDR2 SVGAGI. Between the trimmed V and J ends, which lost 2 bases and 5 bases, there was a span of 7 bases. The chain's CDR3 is CASSYVRNNSPLHF. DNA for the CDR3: TGTGCCAGCAGTTACGTCCGTAATAATTCACCCCTCCACTTT.

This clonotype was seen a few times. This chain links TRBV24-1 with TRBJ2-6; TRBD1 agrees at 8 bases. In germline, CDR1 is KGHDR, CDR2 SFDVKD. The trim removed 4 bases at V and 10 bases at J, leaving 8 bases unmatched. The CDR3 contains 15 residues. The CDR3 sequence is CATSDTRTGTNVLTF. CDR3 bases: TGTGCCACCAGTGACACCAGGACAGGGACAAACGTCCTGACTTTC.

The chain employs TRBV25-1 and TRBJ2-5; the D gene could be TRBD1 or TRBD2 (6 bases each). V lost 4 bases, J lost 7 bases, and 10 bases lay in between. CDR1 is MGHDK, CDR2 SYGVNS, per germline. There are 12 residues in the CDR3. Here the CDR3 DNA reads TGTGCCAGCAGTGGCCGGGGGCCGACCCAGTACTTC. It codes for CASSGRGPTQYF.

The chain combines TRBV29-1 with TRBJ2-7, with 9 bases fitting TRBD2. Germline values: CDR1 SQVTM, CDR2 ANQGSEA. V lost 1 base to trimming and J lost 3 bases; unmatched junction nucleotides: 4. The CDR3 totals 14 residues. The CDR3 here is CSVEVGSGSYEQYF. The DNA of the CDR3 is TGCAGCGTTGAAGTCGGTAGCGGGAGCTACGAGCAGTACTTC.

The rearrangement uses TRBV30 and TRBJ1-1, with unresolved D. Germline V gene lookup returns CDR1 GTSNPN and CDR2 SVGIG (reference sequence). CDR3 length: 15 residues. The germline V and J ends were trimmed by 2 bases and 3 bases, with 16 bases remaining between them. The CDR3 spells CAWSPNSNGHTEAFF. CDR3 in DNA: TGTGCCTGGAGTCCGAATTCAAATGGGCACACTGAAGCTTTCTTT.